This T cell receptor beta chain stems from a study of blood T cell repertoires in COVID-19 (dated by TCRdb to the early 2020s). General notes on the study: Collaborator samples came from the United States, Italy and Spain and covered acute and convalescent phases of COVID-19. The prospective study material was composed of cDNA or gDNA derived from T cells, B-cell-depleted T cells, or PBMCs. Deeply sampled blood TCRbeta repertoires from subjects exposed to, actively infected with, or recovered from COVID-19 were included in the dataset. A freely available public database, intended as a resource for researchers studying the immune response to SARS-CoV-2, is where the repertoires were released. The samples were drawn from the first 160 participants of the ongoing ImmuneRACE study and from 1,254 subjects provided by 6 global collaborators. A de-identified subject ID, COVID-19 status, age in years and sex were almost always included in the sample metadata. Where available, HLA class I and class II types were obtained from metadata supplied by the sample provider rather than from assay-based typing. Points the paper makes about the study in general: The amount of clinical and demographic metadata varied by source and participant and was provided uncurated.

TCRbeta CDR3 regions were amplified from genomic DNA using the immunoSEQ Assay, a bias-controlled multiplex PCR. As for the original processing: The number of nucleated cells in each sample was estimated by amplification of reference gene primers within the assay. Sequence reads were collapsed and filtered to measure the absolute abundance of every unique TCRbeta CDR3 rearrangement. For each sample, productive Simpson clonality was calculated as the square root of Simpson's diversity index over productive rearrangements. Entries here come from immuneACCESS through TCRdb and include only in-frame sequences with V and J called. Some clones fail to appear in such tables; in the studies checked, an unresolved V gene covers under half of the shortfall, and the cause of the remainder is unknown. V, J and clone size are taken as reported in that table, and D and trimming were inferred from the DNA itself. Counted in this sample were under 35,000 clones; about nine tenths of them appeared once. Roughly an eighth of the sample goes to the ten largest clones.

The V and J ends are trimmed by 4 bases and 3 bases, leaving 13 bases between them. The germline V gene (reference sequence) sets CDR1 to PRHDT and CDR2 to FYEKMQ. The CDR3 contains 14 residues, cysteine and phenylalanine counted. Only the CDR3 portion is preserved as DNA: 42 bases, with reading frame beginning at the first base. As concerns this clone: Its recognized antigen is unknown. Base quality data are lacking; no much larger clone is found one base away.

Whole blood was collected in K2EDTA tubes by collaborating institutions according to the institutions' own protocols. For TCRbeta analysis, collaborators shipped samples as frozen whole blood, isolated PBMCs, or DNA extracted from either of those sample types. This sequence was found in a human donor with active COVID-19. The donor label of this sample is uncertain. Recombination joined TRBV13 with TRBJ2-7, with the identity of the D gene unclear. The specimen was peripheral blood. At the DNA level, the sequence is TGTGCCAGCAGCTCCTCGAGAACCCGCTACGAGCAGTACTTC. This encodes CASSSSRTRYEQYF.